Presented here are 26 T cell receptor beta chains from one specimen sequenced in a study of CD8 T cells in ankylosing spondylitis. TCRdb ran MiXCR on the 5' RACE reads and lists one entry per CDR3 protein. The repertoire holds roughly 200,000 distinct CDR3 sequences, with 9.5% to 15% as singletons. Sequencing used blood, either unsorted or a sorted T cell fraction (not recorded which). Receptors originate from a male donor with ankylosing spondylitis or in good health (not recorded which).

The rearrangement links TRBV20-1 to TRBJ2-1; weak D call: TRBD1 (6 bases). This CDR3 is 18 amino acids long. Germline values: CDR1 DFQATT, CDR2 SNEGSKA (reference sequence). Trimming removed 3 bases from V and 0 bases from J, with 21 bases in between. The CDR3 DNA follows: TGCAGTGCTAGTATTGGGGGCCGTAGGGCGAGCTCCTACAATGAGCAGTTCTTC. The encoded protein is CSASIGGRRASSYNEQFF.

This clonotype was picked up many times. The J gene is TRBJ1-1, the V gene TRBV4-1; D unclear. V was cut by 8 bases and J by 1 base, with 8 bases left in between. CDR3 length: 12 amino acids. Germline CDR1 is MGHRA and CDR2 is YSYEKL. CDR3 protein: CASGGQNTEAFF. CDR3 in DNA: TGCGCCAGCGGAGGCCAGAACACTGAAGCTTTCTTT.

The rearrangement uses TRBV11-2 and TRBJ2-3; D remains ambiguous. The V end lost 3 bases, the J end lost 2 bases, and 15 bases lay between the germline ends. Germline assignment: CDR1 SGHAT and CDR2 FQNNGV. This CDR3 comprises 16 residues. The CDR3 loop reads CASSLDVVTYTDTQYF. The CDR3 nucleotides read TGTGCCAGCAGCTTGGACGTAGTTACTTACACAGATACGCAGTATTTT.

This chain links TRBV29-1 with TRBJ2-7; D is perhaps TRBD1 (6 bases). The CDR3 is 13 amino acids. Germline values: CDR1 SQVTM, CDR2 ANQGSEA. V lost 4 bases and J 5 bases, leaving 15 bases between the germline ends. The CDR3 is CSVAGVRKDEQYF. CDR3 in DNA: TGCAGCGTTGCAGGGGTTCGGAAGGACGAGCAGTACTTC.

The chain carries TRBV14 and TRBJ1-6; 9 nucleotides agree with TRBD1. The CDR3 totals 15 residues. CDR1 is SGHDN, CDR2 FVKESK, per germline. The V and J ends lost 3 bases and 9 bases, in that order; junction bases with no gene match: 6. The CDR3 sequence is CASSQQTGGGSPLHF. In DNA, the CDR3 is TGTGCCAGCAGCCAGCAAACAGGGGGCGGTTCACCCCTCCACTTT.

This clonotype was found many times. The chain recombines TRBV12-3 or TRBV12-4 with TRBJ1-5, with 7 bases that match TRBD1. The J segment lost 5 bases and the V segment lost 10 bases, leaving 8 bases of the junction unmatched. The CDR3 loop spans 13 amino acids. This chain's CDR3 is CATLGDSDQPQHF. In nucleotides, the CDR3 is TGTGCCACCCTAGGGGACAGCGATCAGCCCCAGCATTTT.

This clonotype was observed a few times. The chain uses TRBV27 and TRBJ2-2, with 10 bases that match TRBD2. The CDR3 sequence is 19 residues long. CDR1 is MNHEY and CDR2 is SMNVEV in the germline V gene (reference sequence). The ends lost 1 base at V and 5 bases at J; junction bases unmatched: 13. For the CDR3, the DNA is TGTGCCAGCAGTTTATACGGTACTAGCGGGGCCTTTTTAACCGGGGAGCTGTTTTTT. Its translation: CASSLYGTSGAFLTGELFF.

This clonotype was counted only a few times. The genes are TRBV20-1 and TRBJ2-1; TRBD2 is a possible D gene (6 bases). Per germline, CDR1 DFQATT and CDR2 SNEGSKA (reference sequence). V shed 1 base and J shed 2 bases, with 6 bases lying between them. The CDR3 extends over 13 amino acids. Here the CDR3 reads CSARASAYNEQFF. In DNA, the CDR3 is TGCAGTGCTAGAGCTAGCGCCTACAATGAGCAGTTCTTC.

The CDR3 bases are TGCAGCGTCACCGGGCCCTCCTACGAGCAGTACTTC. This translates into CSVTGPSYEQYF. The gene calls are TRBV29-1 and TRBJ2-7; no clear D. The CDR3 is 12 residues long. The V end lost 6 bases, the J end lost 0 bases, and 9 bases lay between the germline ends. The V gene's germline CDR1 is SQVTM and CDR2 ANQGSEA.

The CDR3 coding sequence is TGTGCCAGCAGCTCCCCCCTCGCGAACACCGGGGAGCTGTTTTTT. Translation gives CASSSPLANTGELFF. This sequence joins TRBV7-6 and TRBJ2-2; D unresolved. CDR1 and CDR2 from the germline V gene are SGHVS and FNYEAQ. Trimming shortened V by 4 bases and J by 0 bases, and 9 bases separated the two germline ends. This CDR3 is built from 15 residues.

This chain joins TRBV6-1 and TRBJ1-1; a weak D match, TRBD1 (5 bases). Trimming stripped 5 bases from V and 1 base from J, with 11 bases between. CDR1 and CDR2 from the germline V gene are MNHNS and SASEGT. The CDR3 extends over 14 amino acids. DNA of the CDR3: TGTGCCAGCAGTCCTACAGGCTCGAACACTGAAGCTTTCTTT. It yields the protein CASSPTGSNTEAFF.

This chain connects TRBV19 to TRBJ1-1; unclear D gene. Trimming removed 3 bases from V and 0 bases from J, with 5 bases in between. The germline V gene has CDR1 LNHDA and CDR2 SQIVND (reference sequence). The CDR3 consists of 13 residues. CDR3 DNA: TGTGCCAGTAGTATCTCTGTGAACACTGAAGCTTTCTTT. This translates into CASSISVNTEAFF.

This clonotype appeared a few times. The rearrangement joins TRBV27 to TRBJ2-3; D perhaps matches TRBD1 (5 bases). The CDR3 contains 15 residues. Trimming removed 6 bases from V and 5 bases from J, with 18 bases in between. Looked up from germline, CDR1 is MNHEY and CDR2 is SMNVEV (reference sequence). The CDR3 sequence: CASSHLVQVGDTQYF. As DNA, the CDR3 is TGTGCCAGCAGCCATCTGGTACAGGTTGGAGATACGCAGTATTTT.

The chain employs TRBV5-5 and TRBJ1-1, with 8 bases aligning to TRBD1. CDR3 length equals 16 residues. With V trimmed by 4 bases and J by 0 bases, 8 bases remained unmatched. Per the germline V gene, CDR1 is SGHKS and CDR2 is YYEKEE (reference sequence). The chain's CDR3 is CASSLRQGPMNTEAFF. In DNA, the CDR3 is TGTGCCAGCAGCCTAAGACAGGGGCCCATGAACACTGAAGCTTTCTTT. The variable domain in full, completed from reference TRBV5-5 and TRBJ1-1, reads DAGVTQSPTHLIKTRGQQVTLRCSPISGHKSVSWYQQVLGQGPQFIFQYYEKEERGRGNFPDRFSARQFPNYSSELNVNALLLGDSALYLCASSLRQGPMNTEAFFGQGTRLTVV.

This clonotype was seen only a few times. V is TRBV10-3 and J is TRBJ2-3; TRBD2 aligns across 14 bases. Germline CDR1 is ENHRY and CDR2 is SYGVKD. J lost 2 bases, V lost 3 bases, and 10 bases had no gene match. This CDR3 comprises 19 residues. CDR3: CAISDTKGLAGVLTDTQYF. CDR3 DNA: TGTGCCATCAGTGACACAAAGGGACTAGCGGGAGTCCTCACAGATACGCAGTATTTT.

This clonotype has a handful of counts. The chain recombines TRBV5-6 with TRBJ2-1; TRBD2 agrees at 7 bases. Trimming took 2 bases from V and 4 from J; bases not matched to a gene: 3. CDR1 SGHDT and CDR2 YYEEEE come from the germline V gene. CDR3 size: 14 residues. The CDR3 DNA sequence: TGTGCCAGCAGCTTACCGGGAGGATACAATGAGCAGTTCTTC. This gives the protein CASSLPGGYNEQFF.

The chain has TRBV4-1 and TRBJ2-5; 10 positions match TRBD1. J gave up 4 bases and V 4 bases, and 9 bases lay outside the gene matches. This CDR3 is built from 16 residues. Germline V gene data show CDR1 as MGHRA and CDR2 as YSYEKL. CDR3 DNA sequence: TGCGCCAGCAGCCCGGCGGGACAGGGGTTAGGAGAGACCCAGTACTTC. This translates into CASSPAGQGLGETQYF.

This clonotype showed up just a few times. The chain is built from TRBV12-5 and TRBJ1-6; D remains unclear. Trimming took 6 bases from V and 2 from J, leaving 11 bases between them. Germline V gene lookup returns CDR1 LGHNT and CDR2 FRNRAP. The CDR3 contains 15 residues. The CDR3 region is CASGHDTAYNSPLHF. The CDR3 DNA sequence: TGTGCTAGTGGCCACGACACCGCCTATAATTCACCCCTCCACTTT.

The chain joins TRBV7-8 to TRBJ1-4, with D possibly matching TRBD1 (6 bases). This CDR3 comprises 14 residues. Between the trimmed V and J ends, which lost 1 base and 5 bases, there was a span of 8 bases. The germline V gene has CDR1 SGHVS and CDR2 FQNEAQ. The CDR3 loop is CASSLVQGNEKLFF. CDR3 DNA sequence: TGTGCCAGCAGCTTAGTCCAGGGGAATGAAAAACTGTTTTTT.

This clonotype has a count of ten or more. The gene calls are TRBV4-1 and TRBJ2-7; D possibly corresponds to TRBD1 (5 bases). V lost 0 bases and J lost 2, with 8 bases in between. Germline CDR1 MGHRA, CDR2 YSYEKL. The length of the CDR3 is 14 residues. CDR3 protein: CASSQETATYEQYF. The CDR3 DNA follows: TGCGCCAGCAGCCAAGAGACAGCTACCTACGAGCAGTACTTC.

This clonotype showed up many times. The chain joins TRBV2 to TRBJ2-2, with 10 bases matching TRBD2. This CDR3 comprises 15 residues. V shed 6 bases and J 1 base; nucleotides not matched to a gene: 2. Germline CDR1 and CDR2: SNHLY and FYNNEI. The CDR3 reads CASRGLAVNTGELFF. In DNA, the CDR3 is TGTGCCAGCAGAGGACTAGCGGTGAACACCGGGGAGCTGTTTTTT. The full variable domain, in which reference TRBV2 and TRBJ2-2 provide the parts outside the CDR3, is EPEVTQTPSHQVTQMGQEVILRCVPISNHLYFYWYRQILGQKVEFLVSFYNNEISEKSEIFDDQFSVERPDGSNFTLKIRSTKLEDSAMYFCASRGLAVNTGELFFGEGSRLTVL.

This clonotype was picked up many times. This chain links TRBV7-9 with TRBJ2-7; no clear D. CDR1 and CDR2 (germline): SEHNR, FQNEAQ (reference sequence). The CDR3 totals 11 residues. Trimming cost V 3 bases and J 5 bases, with 5 bases left between them. The CDR3 region has the DNA TGTGCCAGCAGCTTGGCCAACGAGCAGTACTTC. Its protein is CASSLANEQYF.

This clonotype came up many times. The V gene is TRBV7-6, the J gene TRBJ2-1; perhaps TRBD2 as D (7 bases). V lost 1 base and J lost 6, with 16 bases in between. CDR3 length equals 16 residues. Germline assignment: CDR1 SGHVS and CDR2 FNYEAQ. The CDR3 DNA sequence: TGTGCCAGCAGCTTAGAGGGAGGACTAGGGGGCAATGAGCAGTTCTTC. Residues: CASSLEGGLGGNEQFF.

This clonotype was detected many times. The chain recombines TRBV5-5 with TRBJ2-1; TRBD2 matches 7 bases. Losses at the gene ends were 0 bases for V and 5 bases for J; bases not matched to a gene: 5. The germline gives CDR1 SGHKS, CDR2 YYEKEE (reference sequence). The CDR3 extends over 15 amino acids. In DNA form, the CDR3 reads TGTGCCAGCAGCTTGGATCGGGAGGTACACAATGAGCAGTTCTTC. This translates into CASSLDREVHNEQFF.

The chain employs TRBV12-3 or TRBV12-4 and TRBJ1-5; TRBD1 is a possible D gene (6 bases). V was cut by 1 base and J by 6 bases, with 10 bases left in between. There are 14 residues in the CDR3. DNA for the CDR3: TGTGCCAGCAGTTTAGAACAGGGAGTTCAGCCCCAGCATTTT. Protein: CASSLEQGVQPQHF.

This chain connects TRBV2 to TRBJ1-1; D is unclear. Germline V lookup: CDR1 SNHLY, CDR2 FYNNEI. There are 15 residues in the CDR3. Deletions cut 6 bases from V and 7 bases from J, with 21 bases between. For the CDR3, the DNA is TGTGCCAGCAGCGACCCCCGACGAGGTACCCTTGAAGCTTTCTTT. It is translated as CASSDPRRGTLEAFF.